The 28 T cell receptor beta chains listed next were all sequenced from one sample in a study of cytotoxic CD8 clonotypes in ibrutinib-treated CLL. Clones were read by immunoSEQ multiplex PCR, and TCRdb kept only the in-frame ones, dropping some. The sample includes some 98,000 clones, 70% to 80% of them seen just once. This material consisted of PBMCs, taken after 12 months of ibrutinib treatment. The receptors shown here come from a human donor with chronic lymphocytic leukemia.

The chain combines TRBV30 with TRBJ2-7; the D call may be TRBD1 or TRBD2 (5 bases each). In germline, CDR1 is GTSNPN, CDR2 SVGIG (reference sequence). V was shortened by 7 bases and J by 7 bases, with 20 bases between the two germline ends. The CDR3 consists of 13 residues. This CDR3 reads CAYSRDPGREQYF. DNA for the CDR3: TGTGCCTACTCACGGGACCCCGGACGGGAGCAGTACTTC.

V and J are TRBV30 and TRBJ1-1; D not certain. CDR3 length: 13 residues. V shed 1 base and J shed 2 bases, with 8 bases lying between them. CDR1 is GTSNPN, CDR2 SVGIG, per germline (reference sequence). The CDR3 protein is CAWSGVGNTEAFF. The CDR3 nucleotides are TGTGCCTGGAGTGGGGTCGGAAACACTGAAGCTTTCTTT.

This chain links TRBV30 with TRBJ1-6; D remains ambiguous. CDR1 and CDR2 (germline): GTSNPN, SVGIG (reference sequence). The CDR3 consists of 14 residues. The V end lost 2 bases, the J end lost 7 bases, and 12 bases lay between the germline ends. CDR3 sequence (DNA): TGTGCCTGGAGTATAGGACGGTCAAATTCACCCCTCCACTTT. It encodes CAWSIGRSNSPLHF.

The CDR3 spells CASSPQTGTGELFF. DNA of the CDR3: TGTGCCAGCAGCCCGCAAACAGGGACCGGGGAGCTGTTTTTT. The V and J genes are TRBV5-5 and TRBJ2-2, with D possibly being TRBD1 (6 bases). CDR1 and CDR2 (germline): SGHKS, YYEKEE (reference sequence). This CDR3 contains 14 residues. Trimming took 4 bases from V and 5 from J, leaving 12 bases between them.

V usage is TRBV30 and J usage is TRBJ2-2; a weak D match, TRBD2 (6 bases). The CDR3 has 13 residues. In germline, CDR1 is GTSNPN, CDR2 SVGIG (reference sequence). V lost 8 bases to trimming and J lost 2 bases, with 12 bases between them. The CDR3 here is CAAAGRNTGELFF. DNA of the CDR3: TGTGCCGCCGCGGGACGAAACACCGGGGAGCTGTTTTTT.

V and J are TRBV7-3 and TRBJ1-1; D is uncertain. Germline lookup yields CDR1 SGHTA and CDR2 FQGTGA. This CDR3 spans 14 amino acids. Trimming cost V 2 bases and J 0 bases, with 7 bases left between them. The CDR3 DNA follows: TGTGCCAGCAGCTTAGGGCAGATGAACACTGAAGCTTTCTTT. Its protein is CASSLGQMNTEAFF. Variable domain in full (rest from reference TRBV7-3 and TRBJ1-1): GAGVSQTPSNKVTEKGKYVELRCDPISGHTALYWYRQSLGQGPEFLIYFQGTGAADDSGLPNDRFFAVRPEGSVSTLKIQRTERGDSAVYLCASSLGQMNTEAFFGQGTRLTVV.

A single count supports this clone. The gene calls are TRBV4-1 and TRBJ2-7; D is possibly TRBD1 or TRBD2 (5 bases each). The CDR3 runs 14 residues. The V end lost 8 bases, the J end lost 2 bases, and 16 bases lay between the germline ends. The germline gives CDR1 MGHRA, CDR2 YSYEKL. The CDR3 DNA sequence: TGCGCCAGCGGGCCCGGGACCAGAACCTACGAGCAGTACTTC. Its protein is CASGPGTRTYEQYF.

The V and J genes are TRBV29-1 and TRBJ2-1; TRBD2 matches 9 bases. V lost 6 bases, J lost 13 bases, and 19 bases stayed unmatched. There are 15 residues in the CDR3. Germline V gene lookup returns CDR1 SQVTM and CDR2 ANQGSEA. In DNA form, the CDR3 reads TGCAGCGTCCAGGCCAGCGGGGGGATGAGTGGGAGCCAGTTCTTC. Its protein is CSVQASGGMSGSQFF.

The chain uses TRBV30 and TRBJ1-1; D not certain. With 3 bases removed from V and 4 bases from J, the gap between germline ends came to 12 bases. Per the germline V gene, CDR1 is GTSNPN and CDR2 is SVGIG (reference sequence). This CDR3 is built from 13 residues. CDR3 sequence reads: CAWRKAGGTEAFF. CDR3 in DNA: TGTGCCTGGAGGAAGGCCGGAGGCACTGAAGCTTTCTTT. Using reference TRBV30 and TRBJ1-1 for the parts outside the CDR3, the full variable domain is SQTIHQWPATLVQPVGSPLSLECTVEGTSNPNLYWYRQAAGRGLQLLFYSVGIGQISSEVPQNLSASRPQDRQFILSSKKLLLSDSGFYLCAWRKAGGTEAFFGQGTRLTVV.

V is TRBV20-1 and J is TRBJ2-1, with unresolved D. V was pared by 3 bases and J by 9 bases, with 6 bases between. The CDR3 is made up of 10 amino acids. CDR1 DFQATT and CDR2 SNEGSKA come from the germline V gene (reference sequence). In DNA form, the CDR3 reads TGCAGTGCTAGCAGTAGTGAGCAGTTCTTC. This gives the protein CSASSSEQFF.

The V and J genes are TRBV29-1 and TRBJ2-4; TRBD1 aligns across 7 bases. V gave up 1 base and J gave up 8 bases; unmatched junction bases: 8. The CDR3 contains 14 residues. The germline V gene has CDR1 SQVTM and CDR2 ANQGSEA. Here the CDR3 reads CSVEGQGYGDIQYF. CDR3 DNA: TGCAGCGTTGAAGGACAGGGATATGGTGACATTCAGTACTTC.

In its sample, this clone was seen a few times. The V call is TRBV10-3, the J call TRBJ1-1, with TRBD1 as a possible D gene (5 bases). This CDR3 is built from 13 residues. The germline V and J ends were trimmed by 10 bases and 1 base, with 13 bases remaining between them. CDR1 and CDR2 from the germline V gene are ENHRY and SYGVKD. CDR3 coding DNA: TGTGCCACCCGAGGGGAAAGGAACACTGAAGCTTTCTTT. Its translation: CATRGERNTEAFF.

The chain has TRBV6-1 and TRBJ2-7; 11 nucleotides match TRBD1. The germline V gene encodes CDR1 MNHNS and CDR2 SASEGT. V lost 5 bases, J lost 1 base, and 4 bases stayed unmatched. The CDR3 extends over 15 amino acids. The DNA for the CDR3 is TGTGCCAGCAGTTTGGGACAGGGGGAATCCTACGAGCAGTACTTC. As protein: CASSLGQGESYEQYF.

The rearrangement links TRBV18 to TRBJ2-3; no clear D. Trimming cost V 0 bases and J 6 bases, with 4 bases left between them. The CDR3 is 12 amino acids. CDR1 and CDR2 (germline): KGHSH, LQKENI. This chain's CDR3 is CASSPPGDTQYF. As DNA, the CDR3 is TGTGCCAGCTCACCACCTGGGGATACGCAGTATTTT.

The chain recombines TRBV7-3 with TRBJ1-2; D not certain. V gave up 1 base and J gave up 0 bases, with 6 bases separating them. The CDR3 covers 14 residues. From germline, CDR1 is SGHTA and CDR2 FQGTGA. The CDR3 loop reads CASSLNFANYGYTF. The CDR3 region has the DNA TGTGCCAGCAGCTTAAACTTCGCTAACTATGGCTACACCTTC.

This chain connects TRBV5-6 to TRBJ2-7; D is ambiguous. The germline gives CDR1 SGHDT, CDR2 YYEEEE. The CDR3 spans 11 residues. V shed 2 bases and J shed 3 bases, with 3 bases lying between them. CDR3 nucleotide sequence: TGTGCCAGCAGCTTAAACTACGAGCAGTACTTC. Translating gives CASSLNYEQYF.

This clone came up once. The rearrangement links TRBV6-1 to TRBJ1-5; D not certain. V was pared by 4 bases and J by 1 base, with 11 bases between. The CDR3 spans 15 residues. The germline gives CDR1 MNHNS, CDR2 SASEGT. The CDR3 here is CASSVWAMSNQPQHF. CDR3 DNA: TGTGCCAGCAGTGTTTGGGCGATGAGCAATCAGCCCCAGCATTTT.

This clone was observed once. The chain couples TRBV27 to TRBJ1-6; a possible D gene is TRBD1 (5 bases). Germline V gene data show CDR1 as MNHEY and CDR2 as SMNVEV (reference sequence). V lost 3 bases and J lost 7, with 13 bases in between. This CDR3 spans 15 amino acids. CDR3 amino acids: CASSLRGLNNSPLHF. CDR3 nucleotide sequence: TGTGCCAGCAGTTTGAGGGGATTGAACAATTCACCCCTCCACTTT.

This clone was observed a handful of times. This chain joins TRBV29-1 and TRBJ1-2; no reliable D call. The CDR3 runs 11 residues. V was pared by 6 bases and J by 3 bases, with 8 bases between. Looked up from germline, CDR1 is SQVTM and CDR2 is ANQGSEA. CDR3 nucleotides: TGCAGCGTCTGCCGGGACTATGGCTACACCTTC. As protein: CSVCRDYGYTF.

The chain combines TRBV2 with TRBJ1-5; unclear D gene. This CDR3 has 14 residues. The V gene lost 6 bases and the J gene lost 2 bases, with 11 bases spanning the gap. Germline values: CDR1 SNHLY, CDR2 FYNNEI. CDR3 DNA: TGTGCCAGCAGGGTAACGGGCGGCAATCAGCCCCAGCATTTT. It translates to CASRVTGGNQPQHF.

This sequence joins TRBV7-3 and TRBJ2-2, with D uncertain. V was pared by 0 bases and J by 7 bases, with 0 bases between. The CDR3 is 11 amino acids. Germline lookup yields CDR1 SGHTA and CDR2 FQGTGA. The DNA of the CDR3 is TGTGCCAGCAGCTTAACCGGGGAGCTGTTTTTT. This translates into CASSLTGELFF.

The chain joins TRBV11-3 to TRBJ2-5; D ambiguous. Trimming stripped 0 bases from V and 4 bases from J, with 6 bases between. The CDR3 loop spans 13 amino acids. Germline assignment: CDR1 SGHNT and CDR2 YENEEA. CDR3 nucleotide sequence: TGTGCCAGCAGCTTAGAAGGAATAGAGACCCAGTACTTC. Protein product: CASSLEGIETQYF.

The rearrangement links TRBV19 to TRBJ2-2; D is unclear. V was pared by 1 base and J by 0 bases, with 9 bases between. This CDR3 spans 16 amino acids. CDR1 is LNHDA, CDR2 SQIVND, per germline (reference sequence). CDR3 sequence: CASSIVSTANTGELFF. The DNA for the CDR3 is TGTGCCAGTAGTATAGTAAGCACGGCGAACACCGGGGAGCTGTTTTTT.

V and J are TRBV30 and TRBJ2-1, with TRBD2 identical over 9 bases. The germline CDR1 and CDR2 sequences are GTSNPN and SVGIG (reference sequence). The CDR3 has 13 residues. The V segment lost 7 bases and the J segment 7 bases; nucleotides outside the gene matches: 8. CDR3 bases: TGTGCCTTCACGGGACTAGCTAGGAATGAGCAGTTCTTC. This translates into CAFTGLARNEQFF.

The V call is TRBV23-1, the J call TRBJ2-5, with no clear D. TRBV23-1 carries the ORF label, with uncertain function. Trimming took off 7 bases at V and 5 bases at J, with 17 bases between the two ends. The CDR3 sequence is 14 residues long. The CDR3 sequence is CASTPTLLWETQYF. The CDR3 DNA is TGCGCCAGCACCCCGACACTACTCTGGGAGACCCAGTACTTC.

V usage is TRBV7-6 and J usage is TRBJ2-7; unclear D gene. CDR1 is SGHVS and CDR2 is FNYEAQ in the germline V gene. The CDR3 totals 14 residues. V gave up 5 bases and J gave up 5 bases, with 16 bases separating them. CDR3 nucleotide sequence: TGTGCCAGCAGCCCCAAAGACCCCTTCCACGAGCAGTACTTC. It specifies CASSPKDPFHEQYF.

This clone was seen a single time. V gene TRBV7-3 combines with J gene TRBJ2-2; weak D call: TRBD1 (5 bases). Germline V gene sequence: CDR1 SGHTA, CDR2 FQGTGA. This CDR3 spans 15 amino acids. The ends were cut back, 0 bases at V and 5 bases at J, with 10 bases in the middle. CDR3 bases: TGTGCCAGCAGCTTAACAGCAGGGCGAACCGGGGAGCTGTTTTTT. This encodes CASSLTAGRTGELFF.

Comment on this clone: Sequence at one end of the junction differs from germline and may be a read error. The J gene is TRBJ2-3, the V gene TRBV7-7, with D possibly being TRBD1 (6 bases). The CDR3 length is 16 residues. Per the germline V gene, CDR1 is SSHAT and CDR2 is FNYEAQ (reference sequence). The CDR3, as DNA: TGTGCTAGCAGCTCTACAGGGAAAGGGCCCACAGATACGCAGTATTTT. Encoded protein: CASSSTGKGPTDTQYF. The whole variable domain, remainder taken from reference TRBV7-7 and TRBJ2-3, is GAGVSQSPRYKVTKRGQDVTLRCDPISSHATLYWYQQALGQGPEFLTYFNYEAQPDKSGLPSDRFSAERPEGSISTLTIQRTEQRDSAMYRCASSSTGKGPTDTQYFGPGTRLTVL.